The 5 T cell receptor beta chains presented below share a single source sample, sequenced in a study of cytomegalovirus exposure and HLA in healthy donors. Assay used: immunoSEQ multiplex PCR; TCRdb lists only in-frame clones, some missing. The sample lists tens of thousands of clones, approximately 95% occurring once. The sequenced sample consisted of PBMCs. These receptors all come from a woman under 30 in good health and CMV-seropositive.

The chain joins TRBV10-3 to TRBJ2-7; TRBD2 is a possible D gene (5 bases). The V and J ends lost 10 bases and 2 bases respectively, with 18 bases between them. The CDR3 is 14 residues long. The germline V gene encodes CDR1 ENHRY and CDR2 SYGVKD. The CDR3 DNA reads as TGTGCCACCCCCCACCGGGGAGAGACCTACGAGCAGTACTTC. Translating gives CATPHRGETYEQYF.

This chain uses TRBV7-2 with TRBJ2-7; 9 bases line up with TRBD1. V lost 3 bases, J lost 7 bases, and 7 bases stayed unmatched. From germline, CDR1 is SGHTA and CDR2 FQGNSA. This CDR3 is built from 14 residues. The CDR3 protein is CASSFGQGMGEQYF. Written as DNA, the CDR3 is TGTGCCAGCAGCTTTGGACAGGGGATGGGGGAGCAGTACTTC.

The rearrangement links TRBV6-5 to TRBJ2-3; 12 nucleotides line up with TRBD2. V lost 5 bases, J lost 8 bases, and 8 bases stayed unmatched. This CDR3 comprises 15 residues. Per the germline V gene, CDR1 is MNHEY and CDR2 is SVGAGI. The CDR3 reads CASSTTSGRGITQYF. The CDR3 bases are TGTGCCAGCAGTACGACTAGCGGGAGAGGAATTACGCAGTATTTT.

The rearrangement joins TRBV6-1 to TRBJ2-3, with 9 nucleotides matching TRBD2. Germline V lookup: CDR1 MNHNS, CDR2 SASEGT. V shed 11 bases and J 6 bases; nucleotides not matched to a gene: 12. This CDR3 is built from 14 residues. The CDR3 region has the DNA TGTGCCGGAAAAACCGGGACTAGCTCGGATACGCAGTATTTT. It specifies CAGKTGTSSDTQYF.

J is TRBJ2-6 and V is TRBV6-4; TRBD1 agrees at 7 bases. Germline V gene lookup returns CDR1 MRHNA and CDR2 SNTAGT. V lost 8 bases and J lost 4; bases outside the gene matches: 20. The CDR3 sequence is 19 residues long. The CDR3: CASHISGQVILWGANVLTF. As DNA, the CDR3 is TGTGCCAGCCACATCTCCGGACAGGTGATCCTGTGGGGGGCCAACGTCCTGACTTTC.